Below, 16 T cell receptor beta chains from the same sample are listed, as sequenced in a study of tumor and adjacent non-tumor tissue in lung cancer. RNA was extracted from bulk tissue without any cell sorting. A modified ARM-PCR protocol with three rounds of nested PCR amplified TCRbeta. MiXCR, applied by TCRdb to the multiplex PCR reads, yields one record per CDR3 protein. The table shows approximately 65,000 distinct CDR3 sequences, with about 61% occurring only once. Sequenced sample: lung tumor tissue. The source is a man aged 45-60 years with non-small cell lung cancer.

Comment on this clonotype: Lacking the conserved final phenylalanine or tryptophan, this CDR3 likely reflects a read error. The rearrangement links TRBV29-1 to TRBJ2-7; the D gene is possibly TRBD2 (5 bases). Germline values: CDR1 SQVTM, CDR2 ANQGSEA. This CDR3 comprises 14 residues. With 7 bases removed from V and 3 bases from J, the gap between germline ends came to 19 bases. The CDR3 nucleotides read TGCAGCGCAAGGATTAGTGGGAGCCTCTACGAGCAGTACCTC. Translated: CSARISGSLYEQYL.

A note on this clonotype: A much larger clone is a single base away; this may be a read error. V is TRBV28 and J is TRBJ2-6, with D uncertain. This CDR3 comprises 16 residues. From germline, CDR1 is MDHEN and CDR2 SYDVKM. CDR3 amino acids: CASSFGTRSGTNVLTF. The CDR3 DNA is TGTGCCAGCAGTTTCGGCACGCGGTCTGGGACCAACGTCCTGACTTTC. The variable domain in full, completed from reference TRBV28 and TRBJ2-6, reads DVKVTQSSRYLVKRTGEKVFLECVQDMDHENMFWYRQDPGLGLRLIYFSYDVKMKEKGDIPEGYSVSREKKERFSLILESASTNQTSMYLCASSFGTRSGTNVLTFGAGSRLTVL.

This clonotype has a handful of counts. A much larger clone differs from this one at a single base, so this may be a read error. The rearrangement links TRBV11-2 to TRBJ1-5; 8 bases map to TRBD1. The CDR3 runs 15 residues. CDR1 SGHAT and CDR2 FQNNGV come from the germline V gene. The CDR3 region is CAGSPGQGANQPRHF. The CDR3 nucleotides read TGTGCCGGCAGCCCCGGGCAGGGGGCGAATCAGCCCCGGCATTTT.

This clonotype was counted a few times. This chain uses TRBV28 with TRBJ2-7; D perhaps matches TRBD1 (7 bases). The CDR3 covers 14 residues. With 6 bases removed from V and 3 bases from J, the gap between germline ends came to 15 bases. The germline CDR1 and CDR2 sequences are MDHEN and SYDVKM. CDR3 DNA sequence: TGTGCCAGCAGCAAGACAGGGACTGGCTACGAGCAGTACTTC. Residues: CASSKTGTGYEQYF. The whole variable domain, filled in from reference TRBV28 and TRBJ2-7, reads DVKVTQSSRYLVKRTGEKVFLECVQDMDHENMFWYRQDPGLGLRLIYFSYDVKMKEKGDIPEGYSVSREKKERFSLILESASTNQTSMYLCASSKTGTGYEQYFGPGTRLTVT.

This clonotype was detected only once. The genes are TRBV14 and TRBJ2-7; D unclear. V gave up 0 bases and J gave up 3 bases, with 12 bases separating them. The CDR3 is made up of 15 amino acids. Germline CDR1 SGHDN, CDR2 FVKESK. CDR3 in DNA: TGTGCCAGCAGCCAAGATAACGGGCCGTGCTACGAGCAGTACTTC. The encoded protein is CASSQDNGPCYEQYF.

Worth noting for this clonotype: The CDR3 carries no conserved terminal phenylalanine or tryptophan, so it likely arises from a read error. The chain is built from TRBV20-1 and TRBJ2-5; 9 bases fit TRBD2. Germline CDR1 reads DFQATT; CDR2 reads SNEGSKA (reference sequence). This CDR3 has 17 residues. In DNA form, the CDR3 reads TGCAGTGCTAGACCTCTGCACCGGACTAGCGTACAAGAGATCCAGTACTAC. Protein sequence: CSARPLHRTSVQEIQYY.

The rearrangement uses TRBV24-1 and TRBJ2-7; TRBD2 aligns across 10 bases. CDR1 is KGHDR and CDR2 is SFDVKD in the germline V gene. CDR3 length: 18 amino acids. V dropped 3 bases and J dropped 2; count of bases not matched to a gene: 12. CDR3 residues: CATSDTTRTSGNTYEQYF. In nucleotides, the CDR3 is TGTGCCACCAGTGATACGACCAGGACTAGCGGAAACACCTACGAGCAGTACTTC.

The chain joins TRBV30 to TRBJ1-3; D not certain. Germline V gene sequence: CDR1 GTSNPN, CDR2 SVGIG (reference sequence). CDR3 length equals 14 residues. V was clipped by 4 bases and J by 3 bases, with 13 bases between them. CDR3 in amino acids: CAWTLGLFGNTIYF. The CDR3 coding sequence is TGTGCCTGGACTTTAGGACTGTTTGGAAACACCATATATTTT.

The chain employs TRBV20-1 and TRBJ2-1, with 7 bases aligning to TRBD2. The CDR3 is 16 residues long. Germline loops: CDR1 DFQATT, CDR2 SNEGSKA (reference sequence). Trimming cost V 5 bases and J 5 bases; bases outside gene matches: 15. The CDR3 nucleotides are TGCAGTGCTTCAAGACCCACTAGCGTGGTCAACAATGAGCAGTTCTTC. Its translation is CSASRPTSVVNNEQFF.

Comments on this clonotype: The junction departs from germline at one end; a sequencing error may be responsible. The CDR3, as DNA: TGTGTCAGCAGTGAAGACTGGGCGGGCAACAATCAGCCCCGGCATTTT. This encodes CVSSEDWAGNNQPRHF. This chain uses TRBV6-1 with TRBJ1-5; D is unresolved. The CDR3 totals 16 residues. The germline CDR1 and CDR2 sequences are MNHNS and SASEGT.

A word on this clonotype: One end of the junction varies from germline; a read error may be responsible. The chain carries TRBV11-3 and TRBJ2-3; D might be TRBD2 (6 bases). This CDR3 region has 14 residues. Germline values: CDR1 SGHNT, CDR2 YENEEA. The CDR3 is CASSSRDSLDMQYF. In DNA form, the CDR3 reads TGTGCCAGCAGCTCCCGGGACTCACTAGATATGCAGTATTTT.

This clonotype has a count of ten or more. The chain joins TRBV5-4 to TRBJ2-7, with D possibly TRBD1 on 5 matching bases. This CDR3 comprises 11 residues. V lost 1 base, J lost 6 bases, and 5 bases lay in between. Germline values: CDR1 SGHNT, CDR2 YYREEE (reference sequence). CDR3: CASSLRGEQYF. In DNA form, the CDR3 reads TGTGCCAGCAGCTTGAGGGGCGAGCAGTACTTC.

Comments on this clonotype: This sequence may be a read error, since a much larger clone differs from it by one base. This rearrangement joins TRBV6-5 to TRBJ1-1; D is unclear. CDR1 MNHEY and CDR2 SVGAGI come from the germline V gene. The ends were cut back, 5 bases at V and 4 bases at J, with 20 bases in the middle. The CDR3 contains 16 residues. This chain's CDR3 is CASSRAPLIGLTEAFF. Written as DNA, the CDR3 is TGTGCCAGCAGTAGGGCCCCGCTGATAGGGCTCACTGAAGCTTTCTTT.

The chain has TRBV28 and TRBJ1-5; D not certain. Germline loops: CDR1 MDHEN, CDR2 SYDVKM. The CDR3 consists of 17 residues. The CDR3 nucleotides read TGTGCATCTTCCCCGCAGGCCGAGATCTATACCAATCAGCCCCAGCATTTT. Translated, it gives CASSPQAEIYTNQPQHF.

In its sample, this clonotype was seen many times. The chain carries TRBV4-1 and TRBJ2-4; 10 nucleotides agree with TRBD2. V was clipped by 0 bases and J by 0 bases; unmatched bases: 2. The CDR3 runs to 17 residues. The germline CDR1 and CDR2 sequences are MGHRA and YSYEKL. CDR3 region: CASSQDGTSVAKNIQYF. CDR3 DNA sequence: TGCGCCAGCAGCCAAGACGGGACTAGCGTAGCCAAAAACATTCAGTACTTC.

This sequence joins TRBV29-1 and TRBJ2-1, with D perhaps TRBD1 (6 bases). The CDR3 spans 15 residues. The V gene's germline CDR1 is SQVTM and CDR2 ANQGSEA. CDR3 residues: CGLGGAPGQPDVQFF. The CDR3, as DNA: TGCGGCCTTGGGGGCGCGCCTGGCCAGCCTGATGTGCAGTTCTTC.